This entry concerns a single TCR beta chain. This sample stems from a study of control samples from healthy donors and cancer patients. Sequenced by immunoSEQ multiplex PCR; TCRdb stores in-frame clones only, minus some. The table records just under 150,000 clones, 80% to 95% of them present only once. V lost 2 bases and J lost 7; bases outside the gene matches: 1. The CDR3 runs to 14 residues. CDR1 and CDR2 (germline): WNHNN, SYGVQD (reference sequence). The V call is TRBV10-1, the J call TRBJ1-6; 8 nucleotides match TRBD1. The TCR sequence derives from a man aged 25-45 years in good health. The sample consisted of blood. CDR3 coding DNA: TGCGCCAGCAGTGAGACAGGGGGAAATTCACCCCTCCACTTT. It yields the protein CASSETGGNSPLHF.